This TCR beta chain emerged from a study of CD8+ T cells in alopecia areata. Of note for this clone: Its specificity is not known.

Sorting separated CD4+ and CD8+ T cells out of PBMCs. Study-wide points: TCRs were shared less clearly across patients than in mice, possibly for HLA-related reasons.

RNA was isolated and reverse transcribed to cDNA, the sequencing template. Repertoires were generated with immunoSEQ multiplex PCR, while TCRdb's copy carries only in-frame clones and drops some. The sample lists approximately 98,000 clones, approximately 59% occurring once. The germline V gene encodes CDR1 ENHRY and CDR2 SYGVKD. The germline V and J ends were trimmed by 3 bases and 5 bases, with 19 bases remaining between them. This CDR3 has 16 amino acids. The V and J genes are TRBV10-3 and TRBJ1-2, with D uncertain. Source material: CD8+ T cells sorted from blood. This TCR was sampled from a human donor in good health. CDR3 loop: CAISEPETLTIYGYTF. The DNA of the CDR3 is TGTGCCATCAGTGAACCGGAGACATTGACTATTTATGGCTACACCTTC.